Listed here are 11 T cell receptor beta chains from one sample, sequenced in a study of T cell changes during pregnancy in multiple sclerosis. Using immunoSEQ multiplex PCR, the repertoire was profiled, and TCRdb retains in-frame clones only, with some absent. Of around 70,000 clones detected, about 90% appear once; the ten largest clones hold around 0.89%. The sample was peripheral blood, taken in the second trimester of pregnancy. The receptors stem from a female donor with multiple sclerosis, enrolled in a pregnancy study.

This sequence joins TRBV4-3 and TRBJ1-1; 10 nucleotides align to TRBD1. Unmatched junction bases numbered 3, after V lost 4 bases and J lost 1 base. The germline gives CDR1 LGHNA, CDR2 YSLEER. CDR3 size: 15 residues. The DNA of the CDR3 is TGCGCCAGCAGCCTGACAGGGGGCCGGAACACTGAAGCTTTCTTT. Translated: CASSLTGGRNTEAFF.

The J gene is TRBJ2-7, the V gene TRBV6-6; 8 bases match TRBD1. The germline gives CDR1 MNHNY, CDR2 SVGAGI (reference sequence). Trimming took 7 bases from V and 5 from J; bases not matched to a gene: 13. The CDR3 runs to 15 residues. The DNA for the CDR3 is TGTGCCAGCAAGTTCCCGCAGGGGGCTCGTAACGAGCAGTACTTC. Translated: CASKFPQGARNEQYF.

In its sample, this clone was seen a few times. The rearrangement joins TRBV18 to TRBJ1-1, with D maybe TRBD1 (6 bases). Germline assignment: CDR1 KGHSH and CDR2 LQKENI. The ends were cut back, 3 bases at V and 6 bases at J, with 11 bases in the middle. The CDR3 extends over 13 amino acids. CDR3: CASSPRGYPEAFF. The CDR3 DNA reads as TGTGCCAGCTCACCCAGGGGTTACCCTGAAGCTTTCTTT.

V usage is TRBV18 and J usage is TRBJ2-7; D unresolved. Per the germline V gene, CDR1 is KGHSH and CDR2 is LQKENI. This CDR3 comprises 16 residues. The ends were cut back, 2 bases at V and 2 bases at J, with 16 bases in the middle. Here the CDR3 DNA reads TGTGCCAGCTCACCATTTGTGTCAGGAAAAGCCTACGAGCAGTACTTC. Translating gives CASSPFVSGKAYEQYF.

The chain has TRBV11-3 and TRBJ1-5, with TRBD1 identical over 9 bases. Trimming cost V 5 bases and J 0 bases; bases outside gene matches: 8. Germline V gene data show CDR1 as SGHNT and CDR2 as YENEEA. The CDR3 length is 17 residues. CDR3 coding DNA: TGTGCCAGCAGCGGGACAGGGTTTAGTTGTAGCAATCAGCCCCAGCATTTT. This encodes CASSGTGFSCSNQPQHF.

The rearrangement links TRBV9 to TRBJ1-2; no firm D call. The CDR3 extends over 14 amino acids. Trimming removed 3 bases at V and 5 bases at J, with 14 bases between. Per the germline V gene, CDR1 is SGDLS and CDR2 is YYNGEE. In DNA form, the CDR3 reads TGTGCCAGCAGCGCCGACTCTACGGGGTATGGCTACACCTTC. Encoded protein: CASSADSTGYGYTF.

The chain couples TRBV11-2 to TRBJ2-2; TRBD1 aligns across 8 bases. V lost 2 bases, J lost 6 bases, and 5 bases stayed unmatched. This CDR3 has 15 amino acids. Germline V lookup: CDR1 SGHAT, CDR2 FQNNGV. Here the CDR3 DNA reads TGTGCCAGCAGCTTAACCGGGACAGGCCCCGGGGAGCTGTTTTTT. Encoded protein: CASSLTGTGPGELFF.

This chain links TRBV19 with TRBJ2-7; D is perhaps TRBD1 (6 bases). The CDR3 has 15 amino acids. The ends were cut back, 3 bases at V and 2 bases at J, with 14 bases in the middle. CDR1 and CDR2 (germline): LNHDA, SQIVND (reference sequence). Written as DNA, the CDR3 is TGTGCCAGTAGTATTAGGGACAAACCGACCTACGAGCAGTACTTC. Protein: CASSIRDKPTYEQYF.

The sample holds one count of this clone. V is TRBV6-5 and J is TRBJ1-2, with a possible D match to TRBD1 (5 bases). Germline values: CDR1 MNHEY, CDR2 SVGAGI. V dropped 8 bases and J dropped 6 bases, with 19 bases sitting between them. This CDR3 is built from 14 residues. The CDR3 here is CASAGAGTGDGYTF. The CDR3 DNA reads as TGTGCCAGCGCCGGGGCAGGGACTGGGGATGGCTACACCTTC.

The chain combines TRBV30 with TRBJ1-5; D might be TRBD1 (5 bases). The CDR3 covers 13 residues. Per the germline V gene, CDR1 is GTSNPN and CDR2 is SVGIG (reference sequence). Deletions cut 0 bases from V and 7 bases from J, with 10 bases between. This CDR3 reads CAWSVSGGQPQHF. Written as DNA, the CDR3 is TGTGCCTGGAGTGTATCGGGGGGGCAGCCCCAGCATTTT.

The chain recombines TRBV9 with TRBJ1-3, with D maybe TRBD1 (6 bases). V dropped 3 bases and J dropped 4 bases, with 14 bases sitting between them. This CDR3 region has 15 residues. The germline CDR1 and CDR2 sequences are SGDLS and YYNGEE. The CDR3 protein is CASSATGPRGNTIYF. The CDR3 bases are TGTGCCAGCAGCGCCACAGGGCCACGCGGAAACACCATATATTTT. The full variable domain, its missing parts supplied by reference TRBV9 and TRBJ1-3, is DSGVTQTPKHLITATGQRVTLRCSPRSGDLSVYWYQQSLDQGLQFLIQYYNGEERAKGNILERFSAQQFPDLHSELNLSSLELGDSALYFCASSATGPRGNTIYFGEGSWLTVV.